A single sample gave rise to the 23 T cell receptor beta chains below, sequenced in a study of T-cell reconstitution after alpha-beta-depleted transplantation in children. Unique molecular identifiers were incorporated during preparation of the TCRbeta library. In TCRdb, the PCR reads were re-called with MiXCR into one record per CDR3 protein. The table has hundreds of thousands of distinct CDR3 sequences, 15% to 20% seen once. The material sequenced was PBMCs from the stem cell graft donor, taken from the stem cell graft. The receptors were gathered from a human donor who donated a stem cell graft to a child with acute myeloid leukemia.

This clonotype turned up a few times. CDR3 DNA sequence: TGTGCCAGCAGCGGTCGACAGAACACTGAAGCTTTCTTT. Encoded protein: CASSGRQNTEAFF. The V call is TRBV9, the J call TRBJ1-1; D unclear. Germline values: CDR1 SGDLS, CDR2 YYNGEE. The ends were cut back, 3 bases at V and 1 base at J, with 7 bases in the middle. This CDR3 contains 13 residues.

This clonotype was found many times. Sequence at one end of the junction differs from germline and may be a read error. J is TRBJ1-3 and V is TRBV20-1, with D unclear. Per the germline V gene, CDR1 is DFQATT and CDR2 is SNEGSKA (reference sequence). CDR3 size: 15 residues. The CDR3 is CSASASLLSGTTIYF. As DNA, the CDR3 is TGCAGTGCTAGTGCATCCCTCCTCTCTGGAACCACCATATATTTT.

This clonotype was recorded many times. This chain joins TRBV20-1 and TRBJ2-7; tentatively, D is TRBD2 (6 bases). With 6 bases removed from V and 1 base from J, the gap between germline ends came to 10 bases. The germline gives CDR1 DFQATT, CDR2 SNEGSKA (reference sequence). The CDR3 spans 12 residues. As DNA, the CDR3 is TGCAGTGCCCCACGGGGGTCCTACGAGCAGTACGTC. Amino acids: CSAPRGSYEQYV.

At least ten counts were recorded for this clonotype. V usage is TRBV10-2 and J usage is TRBJ2-5; D not resolved. The V gene lost 3 bases and the J gene lost 5 bases, with 7 bases spanning the gap. CDR1 is WSHSY and CDR2 is SAAADI in the germline V gene. The CDR3 loop spans 12 amino acids. The CDR3 here is CASSDTEETQYF. CDR3 DNA sequence: TGCGCCAGCAGTGATACCGAGGAGACCCAGTACTTC.

This clonotype was seen a few times. The chain couples TRBV6-5 to TRBJ2-5; 9 positions match TRBD2. From germline, CDR1 is MNHEY and CDR2 SVGAGI. The trim removed 4 bases at V and 5 bases at J, leaving 14 bases unmatched. This CDR3 is built from 17 residues. CDR3 amino acids: CASSSSPSGVKVETQYF. In DNA, the CDR3 is TGTGCCAGCAGTTCCTCTCCTAGCGGGGTCAAGGTGGAGACCCAGTACTTC.

This clonotype was found a few times. The V gene is TRBV7-9, the J gene TRBJ2-7; 9 nucleotides align to TRBD1. The CDR3 extends over 15 amino acids. Germline V gene sequence: CDR1 SEHNR, CDR2 FQNEAQ (reference sequence). Losses at the gene ends were 4 bases for V and 7 bases for J; bases not matched to a gene: 11. As DNA, the CDR3 is TGTGCCAGCAGCTCCCCGGGACAGGGTAAATTGGAGCAGTACTTC. Translating it yields CASSSPGQGKLEQYF.

This clonotype was seen only once. The chain has TRBV4-2 and TRBJ1-1, with D unresolved. Trimming cost V 4 bases and J 4 bases, with 10 bases left between them. Germline V lookup: CDR1 LGHNA, CDR2 YNFKEQ. CDR3 length: 13 amino acids. Here the CDR3 reads CASSRLKGTEAFF. The CDR3 DNA follows: TGTGCCAGCAGCCGATTAAAGGGCACTGAAGCTTTCTTT.

At least ten counts were recorded for this clonotype. The rearrangement links TRBV4-3 to TRBJ2-3, with 7 nucleotides matching TRBD2. J gave up 2 bases and V 0 bases, and 8 bases lay outside the gene matches. CDR3 length equals 17 residues. CDR1 is LGHNA and CDR2 is YSLEER in the germline V gene. In DNA form, the CDR3 reads TGCGCCAGCAGCCAAGATAGGCGGGGGTCCTACACAGATACGCAGTATTTT. Protein: CASSQDRRGSYTDTQYF.

There are many counts of this clonotype. This chain joins TRBV7-6 and TRBJ2-5; D is unclear. CDR1 is SGHVS, CDR2 FNYEAQ, per germline. V was pared by 6 bases and J by 5 bases, with 10 bases between. There are 12 residues in the CDR3. The CDR3, as DNA: TGTGCCAGCAGAAACCTCGGGGAGACCCAGTACTTC. Translation: CASRNLGETQYF.

This clonotype occurred many times. The gene calls are TRBV29-1 and TRBJ2-7, with D possibly being TRBD2 (7 bases). The V end was cut by 6 bases, the J end by 0 bases, with 18 bases between. Germline values: CDR1 SQVTM, CDR2 ANQGSEA. The CDR3 spans 15 residues. In DNA form, the CDR3 reads TGCAGCGTAGGGGGGGATGACAAGTTCTCCTACGAGCAGTACTTC. It translates to CSVGGDDKFSYEQYF.

A remark on this clonotype: A clone one base away is much larger, so this may be a read error. V gene TRBV5-6 combines with J gene TRBJ1-1; a weak D match, TRBD1 (5 bases). Germline V gene sequence: CDR1 SGHDT, CDR2 YYEEEE. This CDR3 comprises 14 residues. The CDR3 DNA follows: TGTACCAGCAGCTTGTACGGGGGTGACACTGAAGCTTTCTTT. Amino acids: CTSSLYGGDTEAFF.

V gene TRBV11-2 combines with J gene TRBJ2-5; 8 nucleotides line up with TRBD2. CDR1 is SGHAT, CDR2 FQNNGV, per germline. Germline trimming cut 1 base from V and 5 bases from J; bases unmatched to any gene: 18. The CDR3 length is 19 residues. The CDR3 loop reads CASSLVPKVYERGLETQYF. The CDR3 DNA follows: TGTGCCAGCAGCTTAGTACCAAAGGTCTACGAGCGGGGGCTGGAGACCCAGTACTTC.

This clonotype has a count of ten or more. This chain uses TRBV29-1 with TRBJ2-5; D is ambiguous. Deletions cut 5 bases from V and 2 bases from J, with 15 bases between. CDR3 size: 14 residues. The germline V gene has CDR1 SQVTM and CDR2 ANQGSEA. CDR3 sequence: CSVLIVGQQETQYF. The CDR3 DNA reads TGCAGCGTTCTGATAGTAGGGCAACAAGAGACCCAGTACTTC.

There are a few counts of this clonotype. The chain has TRBV18 and TRBJ2-7; no firm D call. The CDR3 spans 15 residues. V shed 1 base and J shed 2 bases, with 12 bases lying between them. Germline loops: CDR1 KGHSH, CDR2 LQKENI. The CDR3 DNA reads TGTGCCAGCTCACCACGCCAAGGGCAAGCCTACGAGCAGTACTTC. Translation gives CASSPRQGQAYEQYF.

The chain couples TRBV20-1 to TRBJ2-2; the D gene is possibly TRBD1 (5 bases). CDR3 length: 14 residues. The germline V and J ends were trimmed by 5 bases and 3 bases, with 13 bases remaining between them. Germline lookup yields CDR1 DFQATT and CDR2 SNEGSKA (reference sequence). CDR3 coding DNA: TGCAGTGCTTGGGGCGAAAGCGACACCGGGGAGCTGTTTTTT. It is translated as CSAWGESDTGELFF.

This clonotype was detected only a few times. The gene calls are TRBV28 and TRBJ1-3; no clear D gene. Looked up from germline, CDR1 is MDHEN and CDR2 is SYDVKM. The CDR3 runs to 14 residues. With 3 bases removed from V and 2 bases from J, the gap between germline ends came to 8 bases. CDR3 loop: CASSFPGTGNTIYF. Here the CDR3 DNA reads TGTGCCAGCAGTTTCCCAGGAACTGGAAACACCATATATTTT.

This clonotype was found many times. The chain has TRBV20-1 and TRBJ2-7; TRBD1 aligns across 9 bases. V shed 5 bases, J shed 1 base, and the junction held 6 bases outside the gene matches. This CDR3 contains 14 residues. The V gene's germline CDR1 is DFQATT and CDR2 SNEGSKA (reference sequence). The CDR3 DNA sequence: TGCAGTGCTCATAAACAGGGGGCGTCCTACGAGCAGTACTTC. Translating gives CSAHKQGASYEQYF.

This clonotype was observed a handful of times. The chain is built from TRBV7-9 and TRBJ1-1, with D unclear. The germline V and J ends were trimmed by 5 bases and 6 bases, with 16 bases remaining between them. The length of the CDR3 is 14 residues. Germline CDR1 SEHNR, CDR2 FQNEAQ (reference sequence). The CDR3 DNA follows: TGTGCCAGCAGCGGCTTCGACCGGGTCGCTGAAGCTTTCTTT. Protein: CASSGFDRVAEAFF.

The chain is built from TRBV7-9 and TRBJ2-2; TRBD1 aligns across 8 bases. The germline V gene encodes CDR1 SEHNR and CDR2 FQNEAQ (reference sequence). This CDR3 is built from 15 residues. After removal of 5 bases from V and 4 bases from J, the junction contained 6 bases not matched to a gene. The CDR3 nucleotides read TGTGCCAGCAGCATTTCTACAGGGGGCACCGGGGAGCTGTTTTTT. This sequence encodes CASSISTGGTGELFF.

J is TRBJ1-6 and V is TRBV27; D possibly corresponds to TRBD1 (5 bases). Trimming took 3 bases from V and 4 from J, leaving 16 bases between them. This CDR3 spans 17 amino acids. The germline gives CDR1 MNHEY, CDR2 SMNVEV (reference sequence). The CDR3 coding sequence is TGTGCCAGCAGTTTGGGGGTTGGGCGGGGGTATAATTCACCCCTCCACTTT. Amino acid sequence: CASSLGVGRGYNSPLHF.

A few counts support this clonotype. The chain links TRBV12-3 or TRBV12-4 to TRBJ2-2; D not resolved. The CDR3 contains 14 residues. V lost 2 bases and J 5 bases, leaving 9 bases between the germline ends. The CDR3 nucleotides read TGTGCCAGCAGTTTAATTTACAGTACCGGGGAGCTGTTTTTT. As protein: CASSLIYSTGELFF.

The table lists this clonotype with many counts. This chain joins TRBV6-1 and TRBJ1-5, with TRBD1 matching over 9 bases. Germline lookup yields CDR1 MNHNS and CDR2 SASEGT. The CDR3 runs 15 residues. Trimming removed 6 bases from V and 2 bases from J; junction bases left unmatched: 5. The CDR3 nucleotides read TGTGCCAGCAGATCACAGGGGGCGGGCAATCAGCCCCAGCATTTT. Its protein product is CASRSQGAGNQPQHF.

This clonotype occurred a few times. The chain joins TRBV7-2 to TRBJ2-5, with TRBD1 as a possible D gene (6 bases). In germline, CDR1 is SGHTA, CDR2 FQGNSA. V was pared by 0 bases and J by 5 bases, with 13 bases between. The CDR3 runs to 15 residues. The CDR3 loop is CASSLAQGVPETQYF. The CDR3 DNA sequence: TGTGCCAGCAGCTTAGCACAGGGAGTGCCGGAGACCCAGTACTTC.